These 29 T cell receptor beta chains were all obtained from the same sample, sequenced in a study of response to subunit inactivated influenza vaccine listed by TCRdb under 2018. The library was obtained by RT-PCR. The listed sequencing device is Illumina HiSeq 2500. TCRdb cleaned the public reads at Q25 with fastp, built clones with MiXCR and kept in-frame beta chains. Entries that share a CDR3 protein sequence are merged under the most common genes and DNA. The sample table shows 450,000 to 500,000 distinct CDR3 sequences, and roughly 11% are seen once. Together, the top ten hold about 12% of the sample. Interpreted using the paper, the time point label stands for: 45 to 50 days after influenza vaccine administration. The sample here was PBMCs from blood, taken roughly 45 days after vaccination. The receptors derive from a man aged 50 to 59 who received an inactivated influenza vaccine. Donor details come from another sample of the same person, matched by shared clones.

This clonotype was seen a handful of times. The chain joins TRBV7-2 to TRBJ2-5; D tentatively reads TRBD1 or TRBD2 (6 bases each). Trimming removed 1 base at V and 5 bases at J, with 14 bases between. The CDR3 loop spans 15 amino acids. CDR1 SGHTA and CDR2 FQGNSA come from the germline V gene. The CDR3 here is CASSLDRGLGETQYF. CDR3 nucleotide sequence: TGTGCCAGCAGCTTAGATCGGGGGCTAGGGGAGACCCAGTACTTC.

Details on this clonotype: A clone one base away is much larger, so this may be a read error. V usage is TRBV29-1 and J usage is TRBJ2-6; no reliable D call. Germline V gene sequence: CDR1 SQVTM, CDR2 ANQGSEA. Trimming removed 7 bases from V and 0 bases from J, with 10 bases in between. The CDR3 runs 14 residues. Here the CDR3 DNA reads TGCAGCGCACAGTGTTCCTCTGGGGCCAACGTCCTGACTTTC. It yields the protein CSAQCSSGANVLTF. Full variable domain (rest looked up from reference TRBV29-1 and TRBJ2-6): SAVISQKPSRDICQRGTSLTIQCQVDSQVTMMFWYRQQPGQSLTLIATANQGSEATYESGFVIDKFPISRPNLTFSTLTVSNMSPEDSSIYLCSAQCSSGANVLTFGAGSRLTVL.

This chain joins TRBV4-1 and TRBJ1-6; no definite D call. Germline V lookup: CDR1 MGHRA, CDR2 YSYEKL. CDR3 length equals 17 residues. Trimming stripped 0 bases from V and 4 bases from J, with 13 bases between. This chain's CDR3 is CASSQDSSRAYNSPLHF. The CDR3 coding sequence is TGCGCCAGCAGCCAAGATAGCAGCCGAGCTTATAATTCACCCCTCCACTTT.

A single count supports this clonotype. CDR3 residues: CASSRLAGPSYEQYF. Written as DNA, the CDR3 is TGTGCCAGCAGTAGACTAGCGGGTCCCTCCTACGAGCAGTACTTC. This rearrangement joins TRBV2 to TRBJ2-7; 10 nucleotides align to TRBD2. Germline V gives CDR1 SNHLY, CDR2 FYNNEI. The length of the CDR3 is 15 residues. V lost 5 bases and J lost 0; bases outside the gene matches: 4.

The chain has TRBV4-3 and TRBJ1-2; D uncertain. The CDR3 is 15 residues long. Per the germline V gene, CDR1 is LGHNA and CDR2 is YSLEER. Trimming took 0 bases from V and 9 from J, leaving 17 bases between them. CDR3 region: CASSQDPGGLESYTF. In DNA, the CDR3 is TGCGCCAGCAGCCAAGATCCAGGAGGCCTTGAGAGCTACACCTTC.

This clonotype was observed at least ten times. CDR3 bases: TGTGCCAGCAGTTTGTATACTAGCGGGAGGGCGTTAGGCACCGGGGAGCTGTTTTTT. This gives the protein CASSLYTSGRALGTGELFF. This chain links TRBV27 with TRBJ2-2; TRBD2 agrees at 13 bases. Trimming at V came to 3 bases and at J to 4 bases, leaving 11 bases not matched to a gene. The CDR3 consists of 19 residues. Germline V gene lookup returns CDR1 MNHEY and CDR2 SMNVEV (reference sequence).

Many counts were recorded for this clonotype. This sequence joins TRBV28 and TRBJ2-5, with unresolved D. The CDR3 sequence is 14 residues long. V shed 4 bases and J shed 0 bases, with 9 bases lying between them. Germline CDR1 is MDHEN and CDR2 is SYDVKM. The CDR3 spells CASSSPHYQETQYF. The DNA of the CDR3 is TGTGCCAGCAGTTCCCCTCATTACCAAGAGACCCAGTACTTC.

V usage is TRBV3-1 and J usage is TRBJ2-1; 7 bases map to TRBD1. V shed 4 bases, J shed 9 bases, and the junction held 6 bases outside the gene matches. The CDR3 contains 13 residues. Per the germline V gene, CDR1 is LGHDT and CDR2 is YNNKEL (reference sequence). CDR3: CASSPTGSGEQFF. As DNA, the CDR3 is TGTGCCAGCAGCCCGACAGGGTCCGGTGAGCAGTTCTTC.

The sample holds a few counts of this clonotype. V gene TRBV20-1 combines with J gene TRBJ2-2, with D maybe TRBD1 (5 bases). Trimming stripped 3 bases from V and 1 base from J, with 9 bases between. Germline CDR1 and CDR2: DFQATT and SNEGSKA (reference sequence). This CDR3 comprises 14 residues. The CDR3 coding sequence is TGCAGTGCTAGTAACAGGAGGAACACCGGGGAGCTGTTTTTT. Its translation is CSASNRRNTGELFF.

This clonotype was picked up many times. The CDR3 spells CASSLRARDTEAFF. In nucleotides, the CDR3 is TGTGCCAGCAGTTTACGGGCCAGAGACACTGAAGCTTTCTTT. The chain links TRBV12-3 or TRBV12-4 to TRBJ1-1; the D is unclear. V lost 2 bases, J lost 3 bases, and 10 bases lay in between. The CDR3 contains 14 residues.

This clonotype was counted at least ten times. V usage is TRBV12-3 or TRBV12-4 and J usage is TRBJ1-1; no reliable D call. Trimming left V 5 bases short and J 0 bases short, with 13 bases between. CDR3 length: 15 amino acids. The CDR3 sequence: CASSPLAGLNTEAFF. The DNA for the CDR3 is TGTGCCAGCAGTCCTTTGGCGGGGTTGAACACTGAAGCTTTCTTT.

CDR3 loop: CASSQDSESGGALGTGELFF. The CDR3 coding sequence is TGCGCCAGCAGCCAAGATTCCGAAAGCGGGGGGGCCTTGGGGACCGGGGAGCTGTTTTTT. The J gene is TRBJ2-2, the V gene TRBV4-3, with 10 bases that match TRBD2. Per the germline V gene, CDR1 is LGHNA and CDR2 is YSLEER. V was clipped by 0 bases and J by 5 bases; unmatched bases: 15. CDR3 length: 20 residues.

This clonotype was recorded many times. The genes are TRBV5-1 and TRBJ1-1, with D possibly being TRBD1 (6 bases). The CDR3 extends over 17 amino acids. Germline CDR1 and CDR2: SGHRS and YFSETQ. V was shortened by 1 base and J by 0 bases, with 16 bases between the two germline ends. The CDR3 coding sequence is TGCGCCAGCAGCTTGTTGGTCCAGGGGAGAATGAACACTGAAGCTTTCTTT. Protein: CASSLLVQGRMNTEAFF.

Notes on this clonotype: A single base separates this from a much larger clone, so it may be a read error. CDR3 bases: TGCAGCGTGGGACCCTACACCGGGGAGCTGTTTTTT. Protein: CSVGPYTGELFF. The chain has TRBV29-1 and TRBJ2-2; the D call may be TRBD1 or TRBD2 (5 bases each). The CDR3 extends over 12 amino acids. Per the germline V gene, CDR1 is SQVTM and CDR2 is ANQGSEA. Trimming cost V 6 bases and J 3 bases, with 8 bases left between them.

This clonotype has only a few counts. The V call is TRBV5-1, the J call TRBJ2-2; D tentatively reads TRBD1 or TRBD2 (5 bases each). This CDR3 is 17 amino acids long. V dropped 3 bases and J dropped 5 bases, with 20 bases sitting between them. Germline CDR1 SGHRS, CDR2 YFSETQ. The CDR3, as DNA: TGCGCCAGCAGCTCGGGACCCCAGCTTAAGGGGACCGGGGAGCTGTTTTTT. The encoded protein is CASSSGPQLKGTGELFF.

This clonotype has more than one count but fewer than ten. CDR3 region: CASSERREITIDKETQYF. The CDR3 DNA is TGTGCCAGCAGCGAACGACGTGAGATCACTATAGATAAAGAGACCCAGTACTTC. The V call is TRBV11-1, the J call TRBJ2-5; D is unresolved. Deletions cut 5 bases from V and 3 bases from J, with 25 bases between. This CDR3 is 18 amino acids long. CDR1 is SGHAT and CDR2 is FQDESV in the germline V gene (reference sequence).

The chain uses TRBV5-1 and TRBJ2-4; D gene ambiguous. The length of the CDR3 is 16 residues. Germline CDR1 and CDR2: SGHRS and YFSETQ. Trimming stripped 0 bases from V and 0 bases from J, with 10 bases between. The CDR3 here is CASSLDPVLAKNIQYF. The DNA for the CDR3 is TGCGCCAGCAGCTTGGACCCAGTACTAGCCAAAAACATTCAGTACTTC. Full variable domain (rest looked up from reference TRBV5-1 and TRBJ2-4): KAGVTQTPRYLIKTRGQQVTLSCSPISGHRSVSWYQQTPGQGLQFLFEYFSETQRNKGNFPGRFSGRQFSNSRSEMNVSTLELGDSALYLCASSLDPVLAKNIQYFGAGTRLSVL.

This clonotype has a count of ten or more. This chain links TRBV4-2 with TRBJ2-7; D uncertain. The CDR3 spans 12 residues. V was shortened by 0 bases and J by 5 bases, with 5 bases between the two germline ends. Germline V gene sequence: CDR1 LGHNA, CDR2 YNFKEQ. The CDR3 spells CASSQDWDEQYF. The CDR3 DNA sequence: TGTGCCAGCAGCCAAGACTGGGACGAGCAGTACTTC.

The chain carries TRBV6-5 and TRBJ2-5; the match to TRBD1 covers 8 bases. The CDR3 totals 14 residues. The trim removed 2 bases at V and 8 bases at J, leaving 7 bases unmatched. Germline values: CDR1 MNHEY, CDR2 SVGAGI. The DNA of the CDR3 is TGTGCCAGCAGTTACGGGACAGGTCGAGACACCCAGTACTTC. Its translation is CASSYGTGRDTQYF.

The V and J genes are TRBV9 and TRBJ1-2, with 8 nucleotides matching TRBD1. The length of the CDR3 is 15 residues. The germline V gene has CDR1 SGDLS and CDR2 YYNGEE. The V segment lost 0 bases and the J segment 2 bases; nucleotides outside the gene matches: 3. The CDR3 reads CASSVDQGANYGYTF. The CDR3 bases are TGTGCCAGCAGCGTAGATCAGGGGGCGAACTATGGCTACACCTTC.

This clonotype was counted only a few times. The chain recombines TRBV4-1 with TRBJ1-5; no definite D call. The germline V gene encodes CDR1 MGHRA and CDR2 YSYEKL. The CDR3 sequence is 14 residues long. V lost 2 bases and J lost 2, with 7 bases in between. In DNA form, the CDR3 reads TGCGCCAGCAGCCAACTGGTAGGCAATCAGCCCCAGCATTTT. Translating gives CASSQLVGNQPQHF.

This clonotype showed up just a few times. The CDR3 DNA reads as TGCGCCAGCAGCTTGTTGAAAGGGGCCCAAGAGACCCAGTACTTC. This translates into CASSLLKGAQETQYF. The J gene is TRBJ2-5, the V gene TRBV5-1; perhaps TRBD1 as D (5 bases). The CDR3 has 15 residues. CDR1 is SGHRS, CDR2 YFSETQ, per germline. With 1 base removed from V and 1 base from J, the gap between germline ends came to 11 bases.

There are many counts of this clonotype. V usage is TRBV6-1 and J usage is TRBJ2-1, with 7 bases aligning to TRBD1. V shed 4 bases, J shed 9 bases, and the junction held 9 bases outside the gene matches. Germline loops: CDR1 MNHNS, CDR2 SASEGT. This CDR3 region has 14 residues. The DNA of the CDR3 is TGTGCCAGCAGTGTAGGAGTCGAGGGGGCTGAGCAGTTCTTC. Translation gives CASSVGVEGAEQFF.

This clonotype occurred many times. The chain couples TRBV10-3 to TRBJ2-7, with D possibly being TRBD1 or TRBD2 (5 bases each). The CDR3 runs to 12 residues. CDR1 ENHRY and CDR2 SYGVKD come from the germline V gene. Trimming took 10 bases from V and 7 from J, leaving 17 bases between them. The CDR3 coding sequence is TGTGCCACATCAGGGTCGACGGGGGAGCAGTACTTC. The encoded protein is CATSGSTGEQYF.

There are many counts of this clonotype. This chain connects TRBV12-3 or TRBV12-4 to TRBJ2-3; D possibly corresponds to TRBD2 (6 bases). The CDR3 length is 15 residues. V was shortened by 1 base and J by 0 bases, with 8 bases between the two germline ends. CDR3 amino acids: CASSLDGTSTDTQYF. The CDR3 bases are TGTGCCAGCAGTTTAGACGGGACTAGCACAGATACGCAGTATTTT.

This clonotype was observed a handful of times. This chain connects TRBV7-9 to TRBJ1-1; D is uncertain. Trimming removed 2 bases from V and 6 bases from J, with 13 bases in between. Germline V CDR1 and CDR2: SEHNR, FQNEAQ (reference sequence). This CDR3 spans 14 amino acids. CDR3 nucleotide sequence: TGTGCCAGCAGCTTAACCTCCCCGGGCGCTGAAGCTTTCTTT. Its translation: CASSLTSPGAEAFF.

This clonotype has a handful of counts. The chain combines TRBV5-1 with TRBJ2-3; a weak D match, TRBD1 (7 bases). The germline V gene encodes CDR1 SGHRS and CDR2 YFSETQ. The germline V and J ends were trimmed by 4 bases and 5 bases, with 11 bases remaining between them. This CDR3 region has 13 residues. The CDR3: CASSVQGGDTQYF. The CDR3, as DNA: TGCGCCAGCAGCGTTCAGGGGGGAGATACGCAGTATTTT.

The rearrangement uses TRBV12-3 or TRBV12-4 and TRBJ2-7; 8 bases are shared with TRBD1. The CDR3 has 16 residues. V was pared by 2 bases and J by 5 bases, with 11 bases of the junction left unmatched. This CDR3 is CASSLSDRGWFHEQYF. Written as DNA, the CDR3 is TGTGCCAGCAGTTTATCCGACAGGGGTTGGTTCCACGAGCAGTACTTC.

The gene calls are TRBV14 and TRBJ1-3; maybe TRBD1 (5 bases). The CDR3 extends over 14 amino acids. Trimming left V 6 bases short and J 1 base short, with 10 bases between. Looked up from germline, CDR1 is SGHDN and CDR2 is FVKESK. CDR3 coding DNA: TGTGCCAGCAGACCTACAGGATCTGGAAACACCATATATTTT. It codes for CASRPTGSGNTIYF.